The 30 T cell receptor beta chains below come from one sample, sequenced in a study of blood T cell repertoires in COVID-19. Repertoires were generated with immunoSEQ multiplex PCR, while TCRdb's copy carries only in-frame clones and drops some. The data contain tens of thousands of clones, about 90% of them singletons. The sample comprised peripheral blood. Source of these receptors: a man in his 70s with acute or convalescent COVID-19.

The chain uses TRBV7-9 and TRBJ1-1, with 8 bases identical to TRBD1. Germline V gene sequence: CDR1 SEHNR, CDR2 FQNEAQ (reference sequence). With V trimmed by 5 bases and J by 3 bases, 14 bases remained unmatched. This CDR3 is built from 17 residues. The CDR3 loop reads CASSELVLAQGDTEAFF. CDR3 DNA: TGTGCCAGCAGCGAACTAGTTTTGGCACAGGGGGACACTGAAGCTTTCTTT.

CDR3 sequence reads: CASSHPGTSGVTGELFF. DNA of the CDR3: TGCGCCAGCAGCCACCCCGGGACTAGCGGGGTCACCGGGGAGCTGTTTTTT. V and J are TRBV4-1 and TRBJ2-2, with 13 nucleotides matching TRBD2. In germline, CDR1 is MGHRA, CDR2 YSYEKL. The CDR3 spans 17 residues. Trimming took 3 bases from V and 4 from J; bases not matched to a gene: 5.

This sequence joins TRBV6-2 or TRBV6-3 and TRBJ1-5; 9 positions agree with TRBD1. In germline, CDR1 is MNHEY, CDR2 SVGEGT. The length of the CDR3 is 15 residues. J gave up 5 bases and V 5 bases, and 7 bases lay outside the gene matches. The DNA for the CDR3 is TGTGCCAGCAGTGACGGACAGGGGATTTATCAGCCCCAGCATTTT. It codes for CASSDGQGIYQPQHF.

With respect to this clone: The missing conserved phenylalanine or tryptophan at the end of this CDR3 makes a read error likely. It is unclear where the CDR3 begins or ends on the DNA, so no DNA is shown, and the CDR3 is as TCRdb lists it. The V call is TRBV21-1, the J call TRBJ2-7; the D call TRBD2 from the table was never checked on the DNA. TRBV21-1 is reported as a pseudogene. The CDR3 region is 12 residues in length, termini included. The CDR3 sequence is CASRNEGGEGSH.

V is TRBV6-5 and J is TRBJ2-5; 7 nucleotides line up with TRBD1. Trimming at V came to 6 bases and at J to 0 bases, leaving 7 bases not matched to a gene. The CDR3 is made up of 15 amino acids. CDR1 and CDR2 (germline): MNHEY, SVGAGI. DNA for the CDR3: TGTGCCAGCAGAAAACTTGGGACAGACCAAGAGACCCAGTACTTC. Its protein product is CASRKLGTDQETQYF.

This CDR3 reads CASSDSGRTDTQYF. In nucleotides, the CDR3 is TGTGCCAGCAGTGATAGCGGGAGAACAGATACGCAGTATTTT. J is TRBJ2-3 and V is TRBV6-1, with TRBD2 identical over 9 bases. The junction had 1 base not matched to a gene; V was cut back by 3 bases and J by 3 bases. Germline lookup yields CDR1 MNHNS and CDR2 SASEGT. There are 14 residues in the CDR3.

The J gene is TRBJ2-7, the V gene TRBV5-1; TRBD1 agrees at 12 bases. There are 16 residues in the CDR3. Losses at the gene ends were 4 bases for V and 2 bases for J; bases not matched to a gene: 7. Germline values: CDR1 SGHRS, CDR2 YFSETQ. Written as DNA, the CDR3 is TGCGCCAGCAGCCGCCAGGGACAGGGGGCAACCTACGAGCAGTACTTC. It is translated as CASSRQGQGATYEQYF.

CDR3 amino acids: CASSLRQGFTDTQYF. In nucleotides, the CDR3 is TGTGCCAGCAGCTTGAGGCAGGGGTTCACAGATACGCAGTATTTT. V gene TRBV5-6 combines with J gene TRBJ2-3; possible D gene TRBD1, 6 bases. Trimming shortened V by 1 base and J by 2 bases, and 11 bases separated the two germline ends. There are 15 residues in the CDR3. The V gene's germline CDR1 is SGHDT and CDR2 YYEEEE.

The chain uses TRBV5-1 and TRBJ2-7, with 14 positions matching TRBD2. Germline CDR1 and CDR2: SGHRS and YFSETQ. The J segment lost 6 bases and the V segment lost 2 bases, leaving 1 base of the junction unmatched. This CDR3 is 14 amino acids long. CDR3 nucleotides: TGCGCCAGCAGCTTAGGACTAGCGGGGGGCGAGCAGTACTTC. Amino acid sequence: CASSLGLAGGEQYF.

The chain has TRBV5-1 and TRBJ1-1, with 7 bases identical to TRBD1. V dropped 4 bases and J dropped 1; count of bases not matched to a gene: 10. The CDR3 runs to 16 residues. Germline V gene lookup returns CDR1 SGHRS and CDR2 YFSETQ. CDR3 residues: CASSPSPGQTNTEAFF. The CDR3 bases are TGCGCCAGCAGCCCAAGCCCGGGACAGACGAACACTGAAGCTTTCTTT.

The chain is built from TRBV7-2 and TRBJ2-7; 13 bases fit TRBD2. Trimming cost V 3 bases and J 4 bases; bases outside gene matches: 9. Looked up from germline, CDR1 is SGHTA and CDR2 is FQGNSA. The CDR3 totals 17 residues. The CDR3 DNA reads TGTGCCAGCAGCTTGTTTGGAGCGGGACTAGCGGGGTACGAGCAGTACTTC. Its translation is CASSLFGAGLAGYEQYF.

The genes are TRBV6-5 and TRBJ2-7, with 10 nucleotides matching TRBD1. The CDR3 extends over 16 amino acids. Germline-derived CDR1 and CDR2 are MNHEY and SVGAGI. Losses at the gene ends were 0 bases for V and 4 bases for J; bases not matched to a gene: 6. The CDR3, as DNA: TGTGCCAGCAGTTACTCGATGGGACAGGGGTTTTACGAGCAGTACTTC. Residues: CASSYSMGQGFYEQYF.

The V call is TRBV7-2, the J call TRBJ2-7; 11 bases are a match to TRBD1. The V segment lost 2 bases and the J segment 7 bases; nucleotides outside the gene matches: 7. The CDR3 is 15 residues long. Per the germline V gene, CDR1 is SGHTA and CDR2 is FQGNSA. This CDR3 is CASSLSGQGALEQYF. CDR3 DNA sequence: TGTGCCAGCAGCTTATCCGGACAGGGGGCGCTTGAGCAGTACTTC.

CDR3 residues: CASSPPLAGVYEQYF. CDR3 DNA sequence: TGTGCCAGCTCACCACCGCTAGCGGGGGTATACGAGCAGTACTTC. The chain carries TRBV18 and TRBJ2-7; TRBD2 matches 10 bases. Trimming took 0 bases from V and 4 from J; bases not matched to a gene: 3. From germline, CDR1 is KGHSH and CDR2 LQKENI. The CDR3 has 15 amino acids.

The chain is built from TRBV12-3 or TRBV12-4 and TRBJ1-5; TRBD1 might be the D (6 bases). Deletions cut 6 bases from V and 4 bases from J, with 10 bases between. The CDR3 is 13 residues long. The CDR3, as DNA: TGTGCCAGCAGGGCCGACAGGAATCAGCCCCAGCATTTT. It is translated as CASRADRNQPQHF.

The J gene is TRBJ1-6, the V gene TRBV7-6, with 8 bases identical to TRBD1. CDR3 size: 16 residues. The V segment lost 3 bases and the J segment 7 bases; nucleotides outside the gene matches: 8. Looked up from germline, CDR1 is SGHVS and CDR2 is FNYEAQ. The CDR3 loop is CASSLYRGLLNSPLHF. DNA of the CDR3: TGTGCCAGCAGCTTGTACAGGGGGTTGTTGAATTCACCCCTCCACTTT.

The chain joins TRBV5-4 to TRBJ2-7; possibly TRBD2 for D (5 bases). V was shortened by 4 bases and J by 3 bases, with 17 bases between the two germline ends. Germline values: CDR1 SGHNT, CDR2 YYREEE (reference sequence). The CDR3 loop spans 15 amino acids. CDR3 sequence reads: CASSRGAQAVYEQYF. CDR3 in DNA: TGTGCCAGCAGCCGGGGAGCCCAAGCGGTCTACGAGCAGTACTTC.

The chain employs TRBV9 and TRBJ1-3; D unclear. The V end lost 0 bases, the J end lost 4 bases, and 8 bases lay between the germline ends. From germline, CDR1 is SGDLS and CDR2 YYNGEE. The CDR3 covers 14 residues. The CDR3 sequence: CASSVVGSGNTIYF. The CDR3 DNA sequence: TGTGCCAGCAGCGTAGTCGGGTCGGGAAACACCATATATTTT. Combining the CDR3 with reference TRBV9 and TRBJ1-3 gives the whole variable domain DSGVTQTPKHLITATGQRVTLRCSPRSGDLSVYWYQQSLDQGLQFLIQYYNGEERAKGNILERFSAQQFPDLHSELNLSSLELGDSALYFCASSVVGSGNTIYFGEGSWLTVV.

The CDR3 sequence is CASSLAGTAKAAEQYF. As DNA, the CDR3 is TGCGCCAGCAGCTTGGCCGGGACAGCCAAGGCTGCCGAGCAGTACTTC. V usage is TRBV5-1 and J usage is TRBJ2-7; TRBD1 matches at 7 bases. The CDR3 runs 16 residues. Germline lookup yields CDR1 SGHRS and CDR2 YFSETQ. J was trimmed by 6 bases and V by 0 bases; bases with no gene match: 12.

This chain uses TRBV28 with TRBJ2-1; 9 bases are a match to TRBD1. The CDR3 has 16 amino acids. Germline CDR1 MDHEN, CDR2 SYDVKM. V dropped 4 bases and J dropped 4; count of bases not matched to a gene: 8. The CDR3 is CASSSPGTGNYNEQFF. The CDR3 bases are TGTGCCAGCAGTTCCCCAGGGACAGGGAATTACAATGAGCAGTTCTTC.

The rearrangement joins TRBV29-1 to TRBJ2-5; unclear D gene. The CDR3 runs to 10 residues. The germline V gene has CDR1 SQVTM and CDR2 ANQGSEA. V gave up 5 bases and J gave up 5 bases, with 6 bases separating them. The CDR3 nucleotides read TGCAGCGTTCATCAGGAGACCCAGTACTTC. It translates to CSVHQETQYF. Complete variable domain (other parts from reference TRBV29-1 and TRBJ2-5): SAVISQKPSRDICQRGTSLTIQCQVDSQVTMMFWYRQQPGQSLTLIATANQGSEATYESGFVIDKFPISRPNLTFSTLTVSNMSPEDSSIYLCSVHQETQYFGPGTRLLVL.

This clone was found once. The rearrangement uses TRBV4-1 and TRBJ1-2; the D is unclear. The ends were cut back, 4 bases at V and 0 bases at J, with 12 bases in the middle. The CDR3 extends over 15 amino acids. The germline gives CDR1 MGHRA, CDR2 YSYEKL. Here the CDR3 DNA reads TGCGCCAGCAGCCGCCCGGTTGATACTAACTATGGCTACACCTTC. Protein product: CASSRPVDTNYGYTF.

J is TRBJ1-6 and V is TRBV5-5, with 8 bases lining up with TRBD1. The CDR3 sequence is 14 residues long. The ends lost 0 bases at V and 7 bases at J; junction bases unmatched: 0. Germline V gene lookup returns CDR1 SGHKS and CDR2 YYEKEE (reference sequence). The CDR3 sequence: CASSLGTGNSPLHF. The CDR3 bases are TGTGCCAGCAGCTTGGGGACAGGGAATTCACCCCTCCACTTT.

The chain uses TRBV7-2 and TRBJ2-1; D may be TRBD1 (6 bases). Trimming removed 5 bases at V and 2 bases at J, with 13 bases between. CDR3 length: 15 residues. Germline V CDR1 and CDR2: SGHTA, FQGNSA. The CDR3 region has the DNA TGTGCCAGCAGCCAGGGGTGGGGCGCCTACAATGAGCAGTTCTTC. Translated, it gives CASSQGWGAYNEQFF.

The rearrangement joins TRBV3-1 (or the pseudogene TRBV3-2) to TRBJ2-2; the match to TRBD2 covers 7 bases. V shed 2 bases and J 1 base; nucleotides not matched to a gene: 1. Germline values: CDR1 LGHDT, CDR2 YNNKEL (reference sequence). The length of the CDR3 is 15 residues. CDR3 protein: CASSQPSGNTGELFF. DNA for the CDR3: TGTGCCAGCAGCCAACCTAGCGGGAACACCGGGGAGCTGTTTTTT.

CDR3 protein: CASSQGQGGEQYF. The CDR3 DNA is TGCGCCAGCAGTCAAGGACAGGGTGGCGAGCAGTACTTC. This rearrangement joins TRBV5-1 to TRBJ2-7; 8 bases line up with TRBD1. There are 13 residues in the CDR3. Germline V gene lookup returns CDR1 SGHRS and CDR2 YFSETQ. Unmatched junction bases numbered 7, after V lost 5 bases and J lost 6 bases.

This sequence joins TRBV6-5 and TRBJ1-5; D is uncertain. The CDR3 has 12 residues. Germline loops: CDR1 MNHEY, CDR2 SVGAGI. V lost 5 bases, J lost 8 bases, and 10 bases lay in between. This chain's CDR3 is CASSLTVEPQHF. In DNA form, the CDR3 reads TGTGCCAGCAGTCTAACTGTGGAGCCCCAGCATTTT.

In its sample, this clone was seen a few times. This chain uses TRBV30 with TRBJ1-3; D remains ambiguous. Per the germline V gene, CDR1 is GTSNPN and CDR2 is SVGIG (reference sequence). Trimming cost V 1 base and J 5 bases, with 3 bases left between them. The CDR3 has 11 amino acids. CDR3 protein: CAWSDRNTIYF. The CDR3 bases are TGTGCCTGGAGTGACAGAAACACCATATATTTT.

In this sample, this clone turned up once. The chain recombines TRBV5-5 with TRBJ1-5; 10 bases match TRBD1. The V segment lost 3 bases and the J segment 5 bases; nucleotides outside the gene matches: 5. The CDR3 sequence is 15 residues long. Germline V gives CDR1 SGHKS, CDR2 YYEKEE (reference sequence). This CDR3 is CASSSSGTGDQPQHF. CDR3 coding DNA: TGTGCCAGCAGCTCCTCCGGGACAGGGGATCAGCCCCAGCATTTT. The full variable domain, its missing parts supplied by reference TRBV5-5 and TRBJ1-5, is DAGVTQSPTHLIKTRGQQVTLRCSPISGHKSVSWYQQVLGQGPQFIFQYYEKEERGRGNFPDRFSARQFPNYSSELNVNALLLGDSALYLCASSSSGTGDQPQHFGDGTRLSIL.

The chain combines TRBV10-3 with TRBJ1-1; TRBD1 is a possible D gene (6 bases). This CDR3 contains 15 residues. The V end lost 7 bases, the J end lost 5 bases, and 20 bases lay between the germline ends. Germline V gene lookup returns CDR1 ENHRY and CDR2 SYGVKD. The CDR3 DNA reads TGTGCCATCACTACATTGACAGGCCGAGGGACTGAAGCTTTCTTT. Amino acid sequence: CAITTLTGRGTEAFF.